This T cell receptor beta chain stems from a study of identifying expanded T cells in peripheral blood. Data came from immunoSEQ multiplex PCR; TCRdb stores just in-frame clones and leaves some out. The sample yields 90,000 to 100,000 clones, almost 90% seen once. The sequence was obtained from a person aged 18 to 75 in good health. Sequencing was carried out using blood.

CDR3 sequence reads: CASSQITGYTF. Here the CDR3 DNA reads TGTGCCAGCAGCCAAATCACTGGCTACACCTTC. This rearrangement joins TRBV16 to TRBJ1-2; D not certain. Deletions cut 2 bases from V and 7 bases from J, with 5 bases between. CDR3 length: 11 amino acids. Germline lookup yields CDR1 KGHSY and CDR2 FQNENV.